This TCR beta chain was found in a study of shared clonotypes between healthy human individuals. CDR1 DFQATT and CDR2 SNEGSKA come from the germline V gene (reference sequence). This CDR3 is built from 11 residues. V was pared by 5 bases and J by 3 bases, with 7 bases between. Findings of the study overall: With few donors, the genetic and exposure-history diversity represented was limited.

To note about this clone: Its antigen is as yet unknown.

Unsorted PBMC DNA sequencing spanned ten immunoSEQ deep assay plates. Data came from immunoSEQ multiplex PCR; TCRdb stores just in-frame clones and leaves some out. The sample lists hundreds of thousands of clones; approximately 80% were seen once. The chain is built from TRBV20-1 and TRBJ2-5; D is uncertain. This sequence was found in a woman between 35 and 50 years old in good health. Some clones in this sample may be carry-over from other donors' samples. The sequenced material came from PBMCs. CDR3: CSAWAEETQYF. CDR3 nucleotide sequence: TGCAGTGCTTGGGCAGAAGAGACCCAGTACTTC.